These T cell receptor beta chains were read from a single sample in a study of siplizumab effects on memory and regulatory T cells. Using immunoSEQ multiplex PCR, the repertoire was profiled, and TCRdb retains in-frame clones only, with some absent. Of over 85,000 clones listed, approximately 93% are singletons. The sequencing sample was made of CD8+ T cells sorted from blood. All receptors come from a human donor in good health. The conserved cysteine and the conserved F or W are not part of the CDR3 here. Clone sizes are given selectively: once, few, many, or a class where the clone is expanded.

clone_size: -; v_call: TRBV7-9; cdr3_length: 14; j_call: TRBJ2-1; cdr3_aa: ASSYGSGPLYNEQF
clone_size: few; v_call: TRBV9; cdr3_length: 11; j_call: TRBJ1-1; cdr3_aa: ASSVWGNTEAF
clone_size: -; v_call: TRBV19; cdr3_length: 12; j_call: TRBJ2-7; cdr3_aa: ASSIGLAGGEQY
clone_size: -; v_call: TRBV30; cdr3_length: 12; j_call: TRBJ1-5; cdr3_aa: AWSEGVGYQPQH
clone_size: -; v_call: TRBV19; cdr3_length: 15; j_call: TRBJ1-1; cdr3_aa: ASSPGQGLPQNTEAF
clone_size: -; v_call: TRBV6-6; cdr3_length: 13; j_call: TRBJ2-1; cdr3_aa: ASSYLGGDYNEQF
clone_size: -; v_call: TRBV5-4; cdr3_length: 13; j_call: TRBJ1-6; cdr3_aa: ASSLWNRGGSPLH
clone_size: -; v_call: TRBV9; cdr3_length: 11; j_call: TRBJ2-7; cdr3_aa: ASSVGEAYEQY
clone_size: -; v_call: TRBV5-1; cdr3_length: 14; j_call: TRBJ1-2; cdr3_aa: ASSSDLWATVGGYT
clone_size: -; v_call: TRBV27; cdr3_length: 13; j_call: TRBJ2-7; cdr3_aa: ASSLSKGRIHEQY
clone_size: -; v_call: TRBV14; cdr3_length: 13; j_call: TRBJ1-1; cdr3_aa: ASSQGISGLDEAF
clone_size: -; v_call: TRBV19; cdr3_length: 13; j_call: TRBJ2-1; cdr3_aa: ASTRTSGGYNEQF
clone_size: -; v_call: TRBV5-1; cdr3_length: 11; j_call: TRBJ2-7; cdr3_aa: ASSNSGRVEQY
clone_size: -; v_call: TRBV4-1; cdr3_length: 17; j_call: TRBJ2-6; cdr3_aa: ASSLQGQGRNPGANVLT
clone_size: once; v_call: TRBV27; cdr3_length: 13; j_call: TRBJ2-1; cdr3_aa: ASSLWGITYNEQF
clone_size: -; v_call: TRBV19; cdr3_length: 15; j_call: TRBJ2-7; cdr3_aa: ASSRTRLAGLSYEQY
clone_size: -; v_call: TRBV19; cdr3_length: 13; j_call: TRBJ2-1; cdr3_aa: ASRPTSDSYNEQF
clone_size: -; v_call: TRBV9; cdr3_length: 15; j_call: TRBJ2-2; cdr3_aa: ASSVEATGATTGELF
clone_size: -; v_call: TRBV6-6; cdr3_length: 11; j_call: TRBJ2-5; cdr3_aa: ASSLQGFETQY
clone_size: -; v_call: TRBV27; cdr3_length: 12; j_call: TRBJ2-2; cdr3_aa: ASSLGLNTGELF
clone_size: -; v_call: TRBV7-9; cdr3_length: 10; j_call: TRBJ1-6; cdr3_aa: ASSLGLESLH
clone_size: -; v_call: TRBV25-1; cdr3_length: 11; j_call: TRBJ1-1; cdr3_aa: ASSWGLNTEAF
clone_size: -; v_call: TRBV9; cdr3_length: 12; j_call: TRBJ2-1; cdr3_aa: ASSGGGPYNEQF
clone_size: -; v_call: TRBV6-1; cdr3_length: 11; j_call: TRBJ2-7; cdr3_aa: ASSPTVGYEQY
clone_size: -; v_call: TRBV27; cdr3_length: 14; j_call: TRBJ2-3; cdr3_aa: ASSLSPRVSTDTQY
clone_size: -; v_call: TRBV7-2; cdr3_length: 14; j_call: TRBJ2-3; cdr3_aa: ASSLVLAGTTDTQY
clone_size: -; v_call: TRBV18; cdr3_length: 12; j_call: TRBJ2-2; cdr3_aa: ASSRDGHTGELF
clone_size: -; v_call: TRBV27; cdr3_length: 11; j_call: TRBJ2-1; cdr3_aa: ASSLSPINEQF
clone_size: -; v_call: TRBV11-3; cdr3_length: 12; j_call: TRBJ2-7; cdr3_aa: ASSARDPSYEQY
clone_size: -; v_call: TRBV19; cdr3_length: 10; j_call: TRBJ2-1; cdr3_aa: ASRAGGNEQF
clone_size: -; v_call: TRBV7-2; cdr3_length: 11; j_call: TRBJ1-3; cdr3_aa: ASSLESGGTIY
clone_size: few; v_call: TRBV13; cdr3_length: 12; j_call: TRBJ1-1; cdr3_aa: AIRDREGYTEAF
clone_size: -; v_call: TRBV9; cdr3_length: 11; j_call: TRBJ2-1; cdr3_aa: ASSGTGGNEQF
clone_size: once; v_call: TRBV5-5; cdr3_length: 12; j_call: TRBJ1-5; cdr3_aa: ASSSTGGNQPQH
clone_size: -; v_call: TRBV12-5; cdr3_length: 10; j_call: TRBJ1-5; cdr3_aa: ASGDGNQPQH
clone_size: -; v_call: TRBV27; cdr3_length: 12; j_call: TRBJ1-1; cdr3_aa: ASSFGGPNTEAF
clone_size: -; v_call: TRBV27; cdr3_length: 13; j_call: TRBJ2-1; cdr3_aa: ASGSHSSSYNEQF
clone_size: few; v_call: TRBV4-1; cdr3_length: 13; j_call: TRBJ1-1; cdr3_aa: ASSQGRALNTEAF
clone_size: -; v_call: TRBV5-1; cdr3_length: 14; j_call: TRBJ1-2; cdr3_aa: ASSPNRDRVPYGYT
clone_size: -; v_call: TRBV9; cdr3_length: 13; j_call: TRBJ2-2; cdr3_aa: ASSASGSGGGELF
clone_size: once; v_call: TRBV4-3; cdr3_length: 16; j_call: TRBJ2-2; cdr3_aa: ASSQGVAGGLNTGELF
clone_size: -; v_call: TRBV6-5; cdr3_length: 12; j_call: TRBJ2-7; cdr3_aa: ASRIYGGAYEQY
clone_size: -; v_call: TRBV6-4; cdr3_length: 10; j_call: TRBJ2-1; cdr3_aa: ASSDGPTGPF
clone_size: -; v_call: TRBV9; cdr3_length: 11; j_call: TRBJ2-7; cdr3_aa: ASSVGVSYEQY
clone_size: once; v_call: TRBV19; cdr3_length: 15; j_call: TRBJ1-5; cdr3_aa: ASSIDGTGDSNQPQH
clone_size: -; v_call: TRBV4-1; cdr3_length: 15; j_call: TRBJ2-3; cdr3_aa: ASSQDGLAGLTDTQY
clone_size: -; v_call: TRBV4-3; cdr3_length: 11; j_call: TRBJ1-1; cdr3_aa: ASSQVGEPRAF
clone_size: -; v_call: TRBV19; cdr3_length: 11; j_call: TRBJ2-7; cdr3_aa: ASSVRATYEQY
clone_size: -; v_call: TRBV27; cdr3_length: 13; j_call: TRBJ2-3; cdr3_aa: ASSLRRERTDTQY
clone_size: few; v_call: TRBV7-2; cdr3_length: 12; j_call: TRBJ1-2; cdr3_aa: ASSYGQGNYGYT
clone_size: -; v_call: TRBV7-3; cdr3_length: 12; j_call: TRBJ2-2; cdr3_aa: ASSPRLATGELF
clone_size: -; v_call: TRBV7-9; cdr3_length: 13; j_call: TRBJ2-1; cdr3_aa: ASSLDRVGYNEQF
clone_size: -; v_call: TRBV27; cdr3_length: 13; j_call: TRBJ1-2; cdr3_aa: ASKPQGGGNYGYT
clone_size: once; v_call: TRBV5-1; cdr3_length: 13; j_call: TRBJ1-5; cdr3_aa: ASSPGQYSNQPQH